The 5 T cell receptor beta chains in this list originate from one sample, sequenced in a study of blood T cell repertoires in COVID-19 (dated by TCRdb to about 2020). Library preparation was by the immunoSEQ multiplex PCR assay. What TCRdb holds here is the immuneACCESS table cut down to in-frame rearrangements. Part of the clones is not present; checked against another copy, under half of the missing clones reflect an unresolved V gene, and the others are unexplained. In all, the sample holds around 220,000 clones, and 80% of those were seen once. Approximately 7.4% of the sample goes to the ten largest clones. The sequencing sample was made of PBMCs or T cells enriched from blood (not recorded which). These receptor sequences come from a woman between 40 and 55 years old with acute COVID-19.

V gene TRBV9 combines with J gene TRBJ1-2, with D hard to call. The CDR3 totals 12 residues. Trimming shortened V by 3 bases and J by 6 bases, and 9 bases separated the two germline ends. Germline CDR1 and CDR2: SGDLS and YYNGEE. The CDR3 bases are TGTGCCAGCAGCGGAGCATTGAATGGCTACACCTTC. Translation gives CASSGALNGYTF.

J is TRBJ1-5 and V is TRBV4-1, with D tentatively TRBD1 (6 bases). Germline values: CDR1 MGHRA, CDR2 YSYEKL. V gave up 0 bases and J gave up 4 bases, with 13 bases separating them. The CDR3 loop spans 16 amino acids. CDR3 in amino acids: CASSQDERQENQPQHF. CDR3 bases: TGCGCCAGCAGCCAAGATGAGCGACAGGAAAATCAGCCCCAGCATTTT.

The J gene is TRBJ1-2, the V gene TRBV20-1; no firm D call. The CDR3 is 17 residues long. CDR1 is DFQATT and CDR2 is SNEGSKA in the germline V gene (reference sequence). The V and J ends lost 3 bases and 1 base respectively, with 21 bases between them. The CDR3 coding sequence is TGCAGTGCTAGTATCGAGGAGACTTCACTTGATAACTATGGCTACACCTTC. Protein: CSASIEETSLDNYGYTF.

The J gene is TRBJ2-3, the V gene TRBV7-9; 7 nucleotides align to TRBD2. Per germline, CDR1 SEHNR and CDR2 FQNEAQ (reference sequence). With 5 bases clipped from V and 4 bases from J, the junction kept 6 bases outside the gene matches. The CDR3 has 14 residues. CDR3 sequence reads: CASSPGLVADTQYF. The CDR3, as DNA: TGTGCCAGCAGCCCCGGACTAGTCGCAGATACGCAGTATTTT.

V and J are TRBV18 and TRBJ2-1; a possible D gene is TRBD1 (6 bases). The V gene lost 4 bases and the J gene lost 8 bases, with 15 bases spanning the gap. The CDR3 is 14 residues long. Germline V CDR1 and CDR2: KGHSH, LQKENI. The CDR3 here is CASSQETGGDEQFF. The CDR3 nucleotides read TGTGCCAGCTCACAGGAGACAGGTGGTGATGAGCAGTTCTTC.